The present TCR beta chain was sequenced within a study of T cells after yellow fever vaccination. The overall study: For low cell numbers, libraries were made with SMART-Seq v4 Ultra Low Input.

The CDR3 covers 18 residues. This clonotype was detected ten times or more. In TCRdb, the 5' RACE reads were re-called with MiXCR into one record per CDR3 protein. This table holds under 350,000 distinct CDR3 sequences, over 4% found once. The rearrangement joins TRBV3-2 to TRBJ1-4; the table gives TRBD1 as D, unverified against the DNA. TRBV3-2 is a known pseudogene. Sequencing used PBMCs, obtained 5 days after the yellow fever booster vaccination. The clonotype was recovered from a young man who received the YFV17D yellow fever vaccine. The CDR3 here is CASSHSPGQGARNEKLFF. The DNA for the CDR3 is TGTGCCAGCAGCCATTCCCCGGGACAGGGGGCACGAAATGAAAAACTGTTTTTT.